Each of the 10 T cell receptor beta chains below was sequenced from the same sample in a study of blood T cell repertoires in COVID-19. Profiling relied on immunoSEQ multiplex PCR, and the TCRdb table lists in-frame clones only, not all of them. The sample holds some 150,000 clones, 70% to 90% seen once. The sample taken for sequencing was peripheral blood. These receptors were collected from a woman between 40 and 55 years old with active or convalescent COVID-19.

This clone was seen a few times. The chain uses TRBV11-2 and TRBJ2-2, with a weak D call TRBD2 (6 bases). The CDR3 contains 14 residues. V gave up 1 base and J gave up 7 bases, with 10 bases separating them. The germline CDR1 and CDR2 sequences are SGHAT and FQNNGV. The CDR3 region is CASSLGQGGGELFF. DNA of the CDR3: TGTGCCAGCAGCTTAGGGCAGGGAGGCGGGGAGCTGTTTTTT.

This clone was picked up one time. V and J are TRBV27 and TRBJ2-1; 8 bases are shared with TRBD2. The CDR3 spans 17 residues. Germline V gene data show CDR1 as MNHEY and CDR2 as SMNVEV (reference sequence). The trim removed 0 bases at V and 5 bases at J, leaving 9 bases unmatched. DNA for the CDR3: TGTGCCAGCAGTTTATCGGGCGGACTAGCCAGGAACAATGAGCAGTTCTTC. Translated, it gives CASSLSGGLARNNEQFF.

The chain employs TRBV15 and TRBJ2-7; a weak D match, TRBD1 (5 bases). This CDR3 is built from 14 residues. V lost 6 bases to trimming and J lost 0 bases, with 12 bases between them. Germline assignment: CDR1 LNHNV and CDR2 YYDKDF (reference sequence). CDR3 in amino acids: CATSPTASSYEQYF. CDR3 DNA sequence: TGTGCCACCAGTCCGACAGCGAGCTCCTACGAGCAGTACTTC.

The chain joins TRBV10-3 to TRBJ1-2, with a tentative D call TRBD1 (5 bases). This CDR3 spans 17 amino acids. Germline lookup yields CDR1 ENHRY and CDR2 SYGVKD. The germline V and J ends were trimmed by 0 bases and 0 bases, with 14 bases remaining between them. The DNA for the CDR3 is TGTGCCATCAGTGAGTCGACGGTCAGGGTATCTAACTATGGCTACACCTTC. As protein: CAISESTVRVSNYGYTF.

This rearrangement joins TRBV6-1 to TRBJ1-2; possible D gene TRBD1, 5 bases. The CDR3 covers 15 residues. Trimming left V 0 bases short and J 5 bases short, with 13 bases between. The germline gives CDR1 MNHNS, CDR2 SASEGT. Here the CDR3 DNA reads TGTGCCAGCAGTGAAGCGGGAACGGGGGGATATGGCTACACCTTC. It yields the protein CASSEAGTGGYGYTF.

The J gene is TRBJ1-1, the V gene TRBV15; D gene ambiguous. Trimming pared 0 bases from V and 4 bases from J, leaving 12 bases between. The V gene's germline CDR1 is LNHNV and CDR2 YYDKDF (reference sequence). This CDR3 contains 15 residues. The CDR3 protein is CATSRESTGGTEAFF. The DNA of the CDR3 is TGTGCCACCAGCAGAGAGAGTACGGGAGGCACTGAAGCTTTCTTT.

The rearrangement joins TRBV30 to TRBJ2-5, with 7 bases fitting TRBD1. The trim removed 4 bases at V and 0 bases at J, leaving 11 bases unmatched. This CDR3 has 16 amino acids. The germline CDR1 and CDR2 sequences are GTSNPN and SVGIG (reference sequence). CDR3 in DNA: TGTGCCTGGAAGAGGGGTAGGGGGCCCAACCAAGAGACCCAGTACTTC. It yields the protein CAWKRGRGPNQETQYF.

This clone has a single count. The chain uses TRBV12-3 or TRBV12-4 and TRBJ1-2, with 9 positions matching TRBD1. J gave up 8 bases and V 5 bases, and 6 bases lay outside the gene matches. This CDR3 region has 13 residues. The CDR3 loop is CASSQQGAGGYTF. The CDR3 nucleotides are TGTGCCAGCAGTCAACAGGGGGCGGGAGGCTACACCTTC.

The CDR3 bases are TGTGCCAGCAGCCTGGGTCTCCGGGGTGATAATTCACCCCTCCACTTT. Its protein product is CASSLGLRGDNSPLHF. The rearrangement links TRBV27 to TRBJ1-6, with D uncertain. Germline values: CDR1 MNHEY, CDR2 SMNVEV (reference sequence). Deletions cut 6 bases from V and 5 bases from J, with 17 bases between. The CDR3 contains 16 residues.

The chain links TRBV6-1 to TRBJ1-1; TRBD1 agrees at 7 bases. Germline V lookup: CDR1 MNHNS, CDR2 SASEGT. The trim removed 2 bases at V and 4 bases at J, leaving 7 bases unmatched. There are 15 residues in the CDR3. CDR3 bases: TGTGCCAGCAGTGAATTGGGACAGTGGGCCACTGAAGCTTTCTTT. It yields the protein CASSELGQWATEAFF.